The source of this T cell receptor (beta chain) is a study of OX40 agonist ivuxolimab in advanced cancers. In terms of the full investigation: Ivuxolimab was an agonistic, fully human IgG2 monoclonal antibody directed against OX40 (CD134), a costimulatory receptor. Intravenous ivuxolimab was administered to patients every 2 weeks at six dose levels: 0.01, 0.1, 0.3, 1.5, 3 and 10 mg/kg. Of the roughly 53 patients in dose escalation, some 20 had hepatocellular carcinoma, about 15 had melanoma, 9 had renal cell carcinoma and 9 had head and neck cancer. Prior anti-PD-1, anti-PD-L1 or anti-CTLA-4 therapy was permitted, and checkpoint inhibitors had been received by less than 45% of dose-escalation patients. Three dose-escalation patients achieved partial responses, one with hepatocellular carcinoma and two with cutaneous melanoma. The paper covers the monotherapy dose-escalation part of the phase I ivuxolimab trial, which included N ≈ 50 patients. The purpose of peripheral TCRbeta sequencing was to test whether ivuxolimab changed TCR sequence diversity and led to clonal T-cell expansion. A male proportion of around 83% and a mean age of roughly 55 years, ranging from 23 to 79, were recorded for the dose-escalation cohort. The research as a whole found: On average, CD8+ T cells showed more expanded clones than CD4+ T cells after ivuxolimab. In partial responders in the 0.1-3.0 mg/kg groups, normalized peripheral clonal expansion was found to be among the lowest, especially among CD8+ T cells. At doses from 0.1 to 3.0 mg/kg, clonal expansion was seen in both CD4+ and CD8+ blood T cells between baseline and week 6. Which antigens the clonally expanded peripheral T cells were specific for was not determined. Low levels of normalized T-cell clonal expansion were also shown by some nonresponding patients.

To sequence the TCRbeta CDR3 region, genomic DNA was isolated from the sorted cells. TCRbeta CDR3 regions were sequenced using the immunoSEQ Assay. What TCRdb holds here is the immuneACCESS table cut down to in-frame rearrangements. Part of the clones is not present; checked against another copy, under half of the missing clones reflect an unresolved V gene, and the others are unexplained. The sample table records tens of thousands of clones; approximately 79% of these occur just once. Clones ranked in the top ten supply approximately 10% of the sample. Patients with a history of autoimmune disease or receiving systemic immunosuppression were excluded from the trial. Peripheral blood for TCR sequencing was collected from all dose cohorts at baseline, on cycle 4 day 1, and on cycle 7 day 1. Samples came from an open-label, multicenter, first-in-human phase I dose-escalation trial of ivuxolimab. Adults with locally advanced or metastatic head and neck squamous cell, hepatocellular, melanoma or renal cell carcinoma were enrolled in the trial. Before TCR sequencing, CD4+ T cells and CD8+ T cells from peripheral blood were sorted into separate populations.

On this clone: Its antigen specificity is not known. Base qualities were left out, and no much larger clone turns up one base away.

This material consisted of CD4+ or CD8+ T cells sorted from blood, taken in a trial of the OX40 agonist ivuxolimab. This TCR derives from an adult with an advanced solid tumor such as melanoma, head and neck, liver or kidney cancer.

The sequence in DNA is TGCAGTGCGCGCCTATCCTACGAGCAGTACTTC. This translates into CSARLSYEQYF. The chain couples TRBV20-1 to TRBJ2-7, with the identity of the D gene unclear. Including the terminal cysteine and phenylalanine, the CDR3 comprises 11 residues. The read is trimmed to its CDR3 DNA, 33 bases read in frame from base 1. According to the germline V gene (reference sequence), CDR1 reads DFQATT and CDR2 reads SNEGSKA. V is shortened by 6 bases, J by 1 base, and the region joining them spans 7 bases.